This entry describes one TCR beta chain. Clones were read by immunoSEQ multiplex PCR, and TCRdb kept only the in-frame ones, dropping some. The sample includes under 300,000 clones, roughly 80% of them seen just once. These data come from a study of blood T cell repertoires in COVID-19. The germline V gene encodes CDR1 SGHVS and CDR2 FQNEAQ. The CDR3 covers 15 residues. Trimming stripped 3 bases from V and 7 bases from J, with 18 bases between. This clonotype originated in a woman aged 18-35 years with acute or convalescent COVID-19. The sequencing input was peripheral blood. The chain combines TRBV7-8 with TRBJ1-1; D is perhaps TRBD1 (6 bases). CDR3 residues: CASSLSDSTYFEAFF. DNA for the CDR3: TGTGCCAGCAGCTTGTCGGACAGTACATATTTTGAAGCTTTCTTT.